This T cell receptor (beta chain) was retrieved from a study of blood T cell repertoires in COVID-19. About the study: The study drew acute and convalescent COVID-19 samples from the United States, Italy and Spain. Sample material is recorded as cDNA or gDNA derived from T cells, B-cell-depleted T cells, or PBMCs.

The data were produced by immunoSEQ multiplex PCR, yet TCRdb's version contains in-frame clones alone and is incomplete. The sample yields 30,000 to 45,000 clones, approximately 88% seen once. This clonotype was sampled from a human donor in a cohort sampled during active COVID-19. The sample consisted of peripheral blood.

The CDR3 protein is CASSPGLAGDEQYF. In nucleotides, the CDR3 is TGTGCCAGCTCACCCGGACTAGCGGGAGACGAGCAGTACTTC. This chain joins TRBV18 and TRBJ2-7; 13 bases are a match to TRBD2. CDR1 is KGHSH, CDR2 LQKENI, per germline. The CDR3 contains 14 residues. The junction had 1 base not matched to a gene; V was cut back by 3 bases and J by 5 bases.